The 25 T cell receptor beta chains below all came from one sample that was sequenced in a study of T cell responses to AZD1222 COVID-19 vaccine. Sequenced by immunoSEQ multiplex PCR; TCRdb stores in-frame clones only, minus some. The table includes 150,000 or so clones, 82% detected once. The specimen comprised peripheral blood, sampled on day 0 of MenACWY control vaccination. Every receptor here comes from an adult in good health.

This sequence joins TRBV18 and TRBJ2-5; D is unclear. The CDR3 consists of 14 residues. V lost 2 bases, J lost 1 base, and 8 bases lay in between. Germline V gene data show CDR1 as KGHSH and CDR2 as LQKENI. CDR3 nucleotide sequence: TGTGCCAGCTCACCAGGCCAGTCCCAAGAGACCCAGTACTTC. Protein sequence: CASSPGQSQETQYF.

This clone was seen only a few times. The V and J genes are TRBV3-1 (or the pseudogene TRBV3-2) and TRBJ1-6; D is ambiguous. This CDR3 region has 16 residues. The germline V and J ends were trimmed by 1 base and 4 bases, with 11 bases remaining between them. Germline assignment: CDR1 LGHDT and CDR2 YNNKEL (reference sequence). This CDR3 reads CASSQVQLRYNSPLHF. In nucleotides, the CDR3 is TGTGCCAGCAGCCAAGTCCAACTTCGGTATAATTCACCCCTCCACTTT.

This CDR3 reads CASSLGLPNTGELFF. Written as DNA, the CDR3 is TGTGCCAGCAGCCTGGGACTCCCAAACACCGGGGAGCTGTTTTTT. The chain uses TRBV5-4 and TRBJ2-2, with D possibly TRBD2 on 6 matching bases. Between the trimmed V and J ends, which lost 4 bases and 2 bases, there was a span of 12 bases. This CDR3 is built from 15 residues. Germline lookup yields CDR1 SGHNT and CDR2 YYREEE (reference sequence). Supplemented by reference TRBV5-4 and TRBJ2-2, the full variable domain reads ETGVTQSPTHLIKTRGQQVTLRCSSQSGHNTVSWYQQALGQGPQFIFQYYREEENGRGNFPPRFSGLQFPNYSSELNVNALELDDSALYLCASSLGLPNTGELFFGEGSRLTVL.

This chain connects TRBV19 to TRBJ2-7, with D possibly being TRBD2 (5 bases). Germline values: CDR1 LNHDA, CDR2 SQIVND (reference sequence). The CDR3 covers 13 residues. V lost 8 bases to trimming and J lost 1 base, with 12 bases between them. The CDR3 here is CASGEGKSYEQYF. DNA of the CDR3: TGTGCCAGTGGAGAGGGTAAATCCTACGAGCAGTACTTC.

This chain connects TRBV5-1 to TRBJ2-2; 7 nucleotides match TRBD2. Germline CDR1 SGHRS, CDR2 YFSETQ. CDR3 length equals 15 residues. Trimming removed 1 base from V and 5 bases from J; junction bases left unmatched: 5. The CDR3 nucleotides are TGCGCCAGCAGCTTGATCAGGGAGGGTACCGGGGAGCTGTTTTTT. Translated: CASSLIREGTGELFF. Based on the CDR3 plus reference TRBV5-1 and TRBJ2-2, the full variable domain is KAGVTQTPRYLIKTRGQQVTLSCSPISGHRSVSWYQQTPGQGLQFLFEYFSETQRNKGNFPGRFSGRQFSNSRSEMNVSTLELGDSALYLCASSLIREGTGELFFGEGSRLTVL.

This clone turned up a few times. This sequence joins TRBV27 and TRBJ1-4; 8 bases align to TRBD1. After removal of 5 bases from V and 8 bases from J, the junction contained 13 bases not matched to a gene. The CDR3 loop spans 16 amino acids. Germline loops: CDR1 MNHEY, CDR2 SMNVEV (reference sequence). This chain's CDR3 is CASSTDRDLLDEKLFF. The CDR3 bases are TGTGCCAGCAGTACGGACAGGGACCTTCTGGACGAAAAACTGTTTTTT.

The chain combines TRBV6-2 or TRBV6-3 with TRBJ2-3, with 14 bases matching TRBD2. The V and J ends lost 5 bases and 0 bases, in that order; junction bases with no gene match: 1. Germline V gives CDR1 MNHEY, CDR2 SVGEGT. The CDR3 is made up of 16 amino acids. In nucleotides, the CDR3 is TGTGCCAGCAGTCGGACTAGCGGGGGGAGCACAGATACGCAGTATTTT. Translation gives CASSRTSGGSTDTQYF.

The rearrangement uses TRBV5-5 and TRBJ2-5, with TRBD2 matching 10 bases. Germline trimming cut 4 bases from V and 1 base from J; bases unmatched to any gene: 10. CDR1 and CDR2 (germline): SGHKS, YYEKEE (reference sequence). The length of the CDR3 is 17 residues. The CDR3 bases are TGTGCCAGCAGCCCGTCCGGGACTAGCGTCCGCCAAGAGACCCAGTACTTC. Residues: CASSPSGTSVRQETQYF.

The chain combines TRBV27 with TRBJ1-1; TRBD1 matches at 7 bases. The trim removed 5 bases at V and 5 bases at J, leaving 5 bases unmatched. CDR1 MNHEY and CDR2 SMNVEV come from the germline V gene (reference sequence). The CDR3 has 13 amino acids. CDR3 nucleotide sequence: TGTGCCAGCAGTCTCGGGACAGCGACTGAAGCTTTCTTT. As protein: CASSLGTATEAFF.

This clone was detected once. The rearrangement links TRBV4-2 to TRBJ1-6; D is undetermined. This CDR3 is built from 18 residues. V was trimmed by 0 bases and J by 4 bases, leaving 16 bases between them. Germline loops: CDR1 LGHNA, CDR2 YNFKEQ. The CDR3 nucleotides read TGTGCCAGCAGCCAAGATGGGGTTTATACGGGTTATAATTCACCCCTCCACTTT. The encoded protein is CASSQDGVYTGYNSPLHF.

The chain employs TRBV28 and TRBJ2-5, with D perhaps matching TRBD1 (5 bases). With 2 bases removed from V and 4 bases from J, the gap between germline ends came to 14 bases. The CDR3 contains 15 residues. The germline V gene encodes CDR1 MDHEN and CDR2 SYDVKM. The CDR3 is CASSLMGQSRETQYF. As DNA, the CDR3 is TGTGCCAGCAGTTTAATGGGGCAGTCGCGAGAGACCCAGTACTTC.

The chain couples TRBV5-6 to TRBJ2-3; 14 positions agree with TRBD2. V dropped 2 bases and J dropped 8; count of bases not matched to a gene: 10. The germline gives CDR1 SGHDT, CDR2 YYEEEE. The CDR3 runs to 17 residues. As DNA, the CDR3 is TGTGCCAGCAGCTTACTGACTAGCGGGGGGGCGATCGGTACGCAGTATTTT. It codes for CASSLLTSGGAIGTQYF.

This clone occurred a few times. The rearrangement links TRBV23-1 to TRBJ1-2, with unresolved D. TRBV23-1 is recorded as an ORF, its role being uncertain. This CDR3 comprises 13 residues. With 9 bases removed from V and 4 bases from J, the gap between germline ends came to 15 bases. CDR3 DNA sequence: TGCGCCAGAAGGGCGGGGAGTAGCTATGGCTACACCTTC. Its translation is CARRAGSSYGYTF.

The V call is TRBV2, the J call TRBJ2-4; tentative D call: TRBD1 (5 bases). The CDR3 spans 15 residues. The V gene's germline CDR1 is SNHLY and CDR2 FYNNEI. Trimming removed 5 bases at V and 0 bases at J, with 11 bases between. The CDR3 here is CASSPDMIAKNIQYF. In nucleotides, the CDR3 is TGTGCCAGCAGTCCGGACATGATAGCCAAAAACATTCAGTACTTC.

This clone was observed a few times. This chain links TRBV7-9 with TRBJ1-2; 10 bases line up with TRBD1. This CDR3 has 13 amino acids. V was clipped by 8 bases and J by 7 bases; unmatched bases: 7. Per germline, CDR1 SEHNR and CDR2 FQNEAQ (reference sequence). The chain's CDR3 is CASSPGQGLGYTF. The DNA of the CDR3 is TGTGCCAGCTCCCCGGGACAGGGGCTTGGCTACACCTTC.

The rearrangement uses TRBV19 and TRBJ1-5, with D possibly TRBD1 on 6 matching bases. Trimming removed 6 bases from V and 3 bases from J, with 15 bases in between. CDR1 LNHDA and CDR2 SQIVND come from the germline V gene (reference sequence). The CDR3 covers 15 residues. CDR3 bases: TGTGCCAGTAGCTTCAGGGGAGGGGACAATCAGCCCCAGCATTTT. Protein: CASSFRGGDNQPQHF.

The chain is built from TRBV5-1 and TRBJ1-2; D gene unclear. From germline, CDR1 is SGHRS and CDR2 YFSETQ. The length of the CDR3 is 14 residues. Trimming pared 2 bases from V and 1 base from J, leaving 9 bases between. Here the CDR3 DNA reads TGCGCCAGCAGCTTCAATGCAGATAACTATGGCTACACCTTC. Translating gives CASSFNADNYGYTF.

This chain joins TRBV6-5 and TRBJ2-1; TRBD2 is a possible D gene (7 bases). Germline CDR1 and CDR2: MNHEY and SVGAGI. Trimming shortened V by 6 bases and J by 2 bases, and 14 bases separated the two germline ends. The CDR3 loop spans 15 amino acids. The CDR3 sequence is CASRNTGTTYNEQFF. In DNA, the CDR3 is TGTGCCAGCAGGAACACAGGGACTACCTACAATGAGCAGTTCTTC.

This CDR3 reads CAISIQGYNEQFF. The DNA of the CDR3 is TGTGCCATCAGTATACAGGGCTACAATGAGCAGTTCTTC. The gene calls are TRBV10-3 and TRBJ2-1; maybe TRBD1 (6 bases). CDR1 is ENHRY, CDR2 SYGVKD, per germline. This CDR3 comprises 13 residues. V gave up 5 bases and J gave up 3 bases, with 8 bases separating them.

The chain couples TRBV5-4 to TRBJ1-2; tentative D call: TRBD1 (5 bases). Germline values: CDR1 SGHNT, CDR2 YYREEE (reference sequence). V was trimmed by 0 bases and J by 7 bases, leaving 13 bases between them. The CDR3 runs 14 residues. The CDR3 is CASSLDPQGTGYTF. The CDR3 region has the DNA TGTGCCAGCAGCTTGGACCCGCAGGGTACTGGCTACACCTTC.

This chain links TRBV10-2 with TRBJ1-2; D not resolved. The CDR3 spans 13 residues. V was clipped by 4 bases and J by 5 bases, with 11 bases between them. Germline CDR1 WSHSY, CDR2 SAAADI. CDR3 region: CASSVSISYGYTF. The CDR3 DNA is TGCGCCAGCAGTGTGTCTATAAGTTATGGCTACACCTTC.

For the CDR3, the DNA is TGTGCCAGCAGCGACAGGAGCTCCTATAATTCACCCCTCCACTTT. Its translation is CASSDRSSYNSPLHF. The chain is built from TRBV3-1 (or the pseudogene TRBV3-2) and TRBJ1-6, with D possibly matching TRBD1 (6 bases). Germline CDR1 is LGHDT and CDR2 is YNNKEL (reference sequence). This CDR3 is 15 amino acids long. With 5 bases removed from V and 0 bases from J, the gap between germline ends came to 8 bases.

The rearrangement joins TRBV6-5 to TRBJ1-4; TRBD1 might be the D (6 bases). V dropped 7 bases and J dropped 7 bases, with 10 bases sitting between them. CDR3 size: 12 residues. The V gene's germline CDR1 is MNHEY and CDR2 SVGAGI. CDR3 region: CASTDRPEKLFF. In DNA form, the CDR3 reads TGTGCCAGCACAGACAGGCCTGAAAAACTGTTTTTT.

The chain joins TRBV27 to TRBJ2-5, with 10 positions matching TRBD1. Per the germline V gene, CDR1 is MNHEY and CDR2 is SMNVEV (reference sequence). The CDR3 sequence is 17 residues long. Trimming cost V 4 bases and J 2 bases; bases outside gene matches: 10. The CDR3 DNA reads as TGTGCCAGCAGTTGGGGTGGGGACAGGGGTGGACAAGAGACCCAGTACTTC. It translates to CASSWGGDRGGQETQYF.

The chain uses TRBV7-9 and TRBJ1-1; D is undetermined. Germline CDR1 reads SEHNR; CDR2 reads FQNEAQ (reference sequence). V dropped 3 bases and J dropped 4 bases, with 12 bases sitting between them. This CDR3 region has 14 residues. CDR3 loop: CASSLAGIITEAFF. DNA of the CDR3: TGTGCCAGCAGCTTGGCAGGAATAATCACTGAAGCTTTCTTT.